This T cell receptor (beta chain) comes out of a study of CD8 T cells in Susac syndrome (dated by TCRdb to between 2017 and 2020). Looking at the study overall: The study used repertoire sequencing to test whether antigen drove CD8+ T cell activation and differentiation in Susac syndrome. CD8+ T cell repertoire clonality was compared between more than ten healthy donors, approximately 14 Susac syndrome patients and approximately 16 multiple sclerosis patients.

Study-level results and caveats: The number of individuals in the TCR sequencing and HLA analysis was acknowledged as relatively small.

RNA was extracted using the RNeasy kit, and about 0.5 to 1 ug of the RNA was reverse transcribed with random hexamers. TCR beta CDR3 regions were amplified with the immunoSEQ multiplex PCR assay covering 54 Vbeta and 13 Jbeta segments. PCR amplification bias was corrected by using a synthetic template baseline for primer optimization and computational correction. The source study handled its data this way. Reads were annotated to V, D and J genes according to IMGT and were analyzed with immunoSEQ Analyzer, with only productive sequences retained. Clonality was computed as one minus Shannon entropy normalized by log2 of the number of productive unique sequences. For each patient and control, public and private clones were evaluated among the 100 most prevalent clones. A clone was defined as Susac-specific if it was absent from the healthy and MS cohorts, from 1052 published viral clones and from other ImmuneACCESS disease sequences. In-frame beta chains were kept once TCRdb had trimmed the public reads at Q25 with fastp and called clones with MiXCR. CDR3 protein sequences are deduplicated, and each keeps its most common genes and DNA. The V and J calls shown here were made by TCRdb, not taken from the authors' results. Present in this sample are around 300,000 distinct CDR3 sequences, 89% of which were seen just once. The biggest ten clones account for approximately 0.2% of the sample.

Peripheral blood CD8+ and CD4+ T cells from healthy donors, Susac syndrome patients and multiple sclerosis patients were profiled by high-throughput TCR beta sequencing. The multiple sclerosis controls were treatment-naive patients who had stable or active relapsing-remitting disease and met the revised McDonald criteria. Bulk CD8+ and CD4+ T cells were purified magnetically by negative isolation, whereas CD8+ TEMRA cells were enriched by FACS. Blood was drawn into EDTA tubes, processed within 24 hours, and PBMCs were isolated by density gradient centrifugation. PBMCs intended for TCR sequencing were frozen in liquid nitrogen and were later thawed in a 37 degrees C water bath. Purity of sorted or isolated CD4+, CD8+ and CD8+ TEMRA cells was at least 90%. Remarks on this clonotype: Its target antigen remains unknown. Base-call qualities are not available, and no considerably larger clone is one nucleotide away.

The clonotype comes from a human donor with multiple sclerosis. The sample comprised CD8+ T cells from PBMCs.

The DNA sequence is as follows: TGCGCCAGCAGCCTCGTTTTTTTAGCGGGAGCGAACACCGGGGAGCTGTTTTTT. It encodes CASSLVFLAGANTGELFF. The chain is encoded by TRBV4-3 joined to TRBJ2-2, and 9 junction bases match TRBD2. Here V drops 4 bases and J drops 0 bases, and the junction holds 9 bases not matched to any gene. The cysteine opens and the phenylalanine closes a CDR3 of 18 amino acids. The DNA shown is the 54-base CDR3, in frame from base 1. CDR1 and CDR2 are read off the germline V gene as LGHNA and YSLEER.